The subject of this entry is one T cell receptor (beta chain). Its target antigen remains unknown. Base quality data are lacking; no much larger clone is found one base away. The immunoSEQ Assay was the method used to sequence TCRbeta CDR3 regions. After extraction, genomic DNA underwent amplification by bias-controlled multiplex PCR, followed by high-throughput sequencing. The original pipeline was this. To quantify the absolute abundance of each unique TCRbeta CDR3 region, sequences were collapsed and filtered. Usable DNA was measured by amplifying reference genes present in all nucleated cells, and TCRbeta template counts were normalized to that usable DNA to estimate T cell fraction. Repertoire TCRs were annotated as SARS-CoV-2-specific when V gene, CDR3 amino acid sequence and J gene were exactly matched to a known reactive TCR set. The reference SARS-CoV-2 TCR set was derived from MIRA and filtered for enrichment in COVID-19-positive ImmuneCODE repertoires, a step that removed public or cross-reactive TCRs. Using the MIRA antigens, annotated TCRs were further analysed by specific ORF or by position within an ORF. Breadth was defined as the number of annotated unique rearrangements divided by the total number of unique productive rearrangements, and depth was defined as the summed frequency of the annotated unique rearrangements. Group comparisons of TCR breadth used two-sided Wilcoxon rank-sum tests. TCRdb carries this immuneACCESS record with in-frame sequences only. Its versions omit some clonotypes, under half of them owing to an unresolved V gene in the studies checked, with the rest unexplained. For V, J and clone size, that table is used; D and trimming come from the DNA. The sample table records about 350,000 clones; about 89% of these occur just once. The ten largest clones add up to 5% of the sample.

The treatment or condition label here, explained by the study, means: about 20 received Ad26.COV2.S at low or high dose, single or two shots; about 5 received placebo; per-sample allocation not given. For vaccine and placebo recipients, the sequenced repertoires came from samples collected on day 63 after the first injection. Between 29 July and 7 August 2020, Cohort 1b enrolled about two dozen adults aged 18-55 years at one site in Boston, USA. As a vaccine, Ad26.COV2.S was a replication-incompetent adenovirus type 26 vector that expressed a prefusion-stabilized SARS-CoV-2 spike protein derived from the original Wuhan strain. The source of the sample is a study of Ad26.COV2.S vaccination and SARS-CoV-2 variants (dated by TCRdb to 2020 to 2022). With respect to the entire study: Donors in the vaccine arm were drawn from COV1001, a multicentre, randomized, double-blind, placebo-controlled phase I-IIa trial testing Ad26.COV2.S in healthy adults. A total of approximately 30 samples were included in the TCR-sequenced set, comprising about 20 Ad26.COV2.S vaccine recipients, 5 placebo recipients and 8 SARS-CoV-2 convalescent individuals. Ad26.COV2.S was given intramuscularly at 5x10^10 or 1x10^11 viral particles, as a single shot or as two shots 56 days apart. Investigators remained blinded to trial group allocation during experiments and outcome assessment. Participants in the trial were split at random into five groups of five each, receiving low-dose or high-dose Ad26.COV2.S once or twice, or else placebo on both occasions. The specificity and breadth of SARS-CoV-2-reactive T cell receptors after Ad26.COV2.S vaccination were assessed by TCRbeta repertoire sequencing. General findings and caveats noted by the study authors: The study was not powered to compare responses between vaccine doses or regimens. After vaccination, spike-specific CD8+ and CD4+ T cell responses were reported to show substantial breadth. Higher spike-specific TCR breadth was observed in Ad26.COV2.S recipients than in placebo recipients (P = 0.0014). According to the authors, total T cell responses may have been underestimated by the TCR breadth and depth analyses. Non-spike TCR breadth was comparable between vaccine and placebo recipients, consistent with the vaccine containing only spike.

The CDR3 spans 13 residues, from the cysteine through the phenylalanine. Here the CDR3 DNA is all that survives: 39 bases in frame from base 1. Relative to germline, V is 3 bases shorter and J is 6 bases shorter, with 9 bases between their ends. The CDR1 and CDR2 encoded by the germline V gene (reference sequence) are LNHDA and SQIVND. This TCR was sampled from a person aged 18-60 years who received the Ad26.COV2.S COVID-19 vaccine or a placebo. The V gene is TRBV19 and the J gene is TRBJ2-1, with no reliable assignment of the D segment. Material: peripheral blood, obtained in a trial of Ad26.COV2.S vaccine versus placebo. The DNA is TGTGCCAGTAGTATTTATGGAGTCAATGAGCAGTTCTTC. This translates into CASSIYGVNEQFF.